This T cell receptor (beta chain) was profiled in a study of T cell responses to AZD1222 COVID-19 vaccine. Libraries were prepared by immunoSEQ multiplex PCR; TCRdb keeps only in-frame clonotypes and omits some of them. The sample lists 250,000 to 300,000 clones, 90% to 95% seen once, with roughly 0.6% in the top ten. Germline CDR1 is PRHDT and CDR2 is FYEKMQ (reference sequence). Trimming removed 1 base from V and 4 bases from J, with 10 bases in between. The CDR3 loop spans 15 amino acids. This chain links TRBV13 with TRBJ2-2; D is unresolved. Here the sequenced sample was peripheral blood, taken 28 days after the second AZD1222 dose. The clonotype comes from an adult who received the AZD1222 COVID-19 vaccine. CDR3 sequence reads: CASSLVGFSTGELFF. As DNA, the CDR3 is TGTGCCAGCAGCTTAGTGGGATTCTCCACCGGGGAGCTGTTTTTT.